This TCR beta chain was captured by sequencing in a study of metastatic and nonmetastatic thyroid tumors. Trimming took 6 bases from V and 3 from J; bases not matched to a gene: 4. CDR3 length: 14 amino acids. Germline V lookup: CDR1 KGHSH, CDR2 LQKENI. Patients had received no treatment of any kind before thyroid surgery. From the PCR reads, TCRdb re-called clones with MiXCR. The top ten hold roughly 15% of the sample, which has about 41,000 clones, roughly a quarter seen once. The gene calls are TRBV18 and TRBJ2-5, with 10 bases aligning to TRBD1. The TCR comes from a female donor with papillary thyroid cancer or a benign thyroid nodule (not recorded which). Some clones in this sample may be carry-over from other donors' samples. Material for sequencing was tumor tissue. The CDR3 DNA reads TGTGCCAGCTCCCCCGGACAGGGGGAAGAGACCCAGTACTTC. This gives the protein CASSPGQGEETQYF.